This T cell receptor beta chain was identified in a study of PD-1 blockade in classical Hodgkin lymphoma (dated by TCRdb to about 2020). Regarding the study in general: Nivolumab dosing was 3 mg/kg intravenously every 2 weeks, continuing until either disease progression or unacceptable toxicity. The study used TCR beta sequencing and CyTOF to define a peripheral blood immune signature of response to PD-1 blockade in classical Hodgkin lymphoma.

The sample's time point label, decoded: cycle 1 day 1 (C1D1), immediately before nivolumab initiation. Every trial patient had relapsed following autologous stem cell transplantation, and prior brentuximab vedotin exposure was what differed among cohorts A, B and C. A total of 56 patients with relapsed/refractory classical Hodgkin lymphoma made up the trial cohort, and each patient's best overall response was complete response, partial response or progressive disease. Single-agent nivolumab was administered to trial patients in the multi-cohort phase II CheckMate 205 trial. Best overall response was determined by an independent review committee according to the 2007 International Working Group response criteria. PBMCs from the trial were collected at three points: immediately before nivolumab initiation (C1D1), and during therapy at cycle 2 day 1 and cycle 4 day 1. After peripheral blood was drawn into 8 mL Vacutainer Cell Preparation Tubes, PBMCs were isolated by centrifugation and then cryopreserved.

Taken from cysteine to phenylalanine, the CDR3 has 13 residues. Solely the CDR3 DNA is kept, with 39 bases framed from the first base. Sequences MNHNS (CDR1) and SASEGT (CDR2) are obtained from the germline V gene. Concerning this clone itself: The target of this receptor is not known. At one end, the junction sequence differs from germline, possibly due to a read error.

The Qiagen DNeasy kit was used to extract genomic DNA from unsorted PBMCs and from the negatively selected CD4+ and CD8+ fractions. Using primers that anneal to V and J segments, immunoSEQ multiplex PCR amplified the TCR beta CDR3 regions. A synthetic immune receptor repertoire was used to minimize amplification bias, and remaining bias was computationally removed after sequencing. The original pipeline was this. Custom Python scripts were used to quantify repertoire diversity as the Shannon entropy index. Unsorted, CD4+ and CD8+ repertoires were analyzed separately, except for combined analyses in which CD4+ and CD8+ sequences were merged in silico. Clonal expansion was defined as a frequency increase of at least 2-fold after treatment compared with C1D1, and clones undetected at baseline were assigned a pseudocount of 0.5. Singleton clones were defined as clones with 0 or 1 copy at C1D1, and non-singleton clones were defined as clones with 2 or more copies. Clones expanded in unsorted samples were labelled as CD4+, CD8+ or unknown by matching protein sequences in sorted samples from the same patient. Wilcoxon tests on paired samples were used to test diversity changes from C1D1 to C4D1. As stored in TCRdb, this immuneACCESS dataset retains in-frame rearrangements with V and J assigned. A fraction of the clones does not appear; measured against another copy, unresolved V genes explain less than half of the discrepancy, and the remainder lacks a known reason. V and J calls and clone size follow that table, whereas D and trimming were derived from the DNA. The sample has about 97,000 clones on record, over 70% of them singletons. Of the sample, 9% to 15% is held by the ten largest clones.

Broader findings and caveats from the paper: Lower diversity was seen in patients whose nivolumab began less than 1 year after ASCT, and these patients were left out of later analyses so that immune reconstitution would not confound the results. Trial patients achieving complete response had baseline diversity similar to newly diagnosed patients, whereas partial responders and progressors had significantly lower diversity. CD4+ but not CD8+ TCR diversity rose significantly by C4D1 (p=0.0027 vs p=0.16), most apparent in complete responders (p=0.02). The study covered only a single clinical trial cohort, and the causes of the repertoire differences, possibly disease activity or prior therapy, were still not defined. Newly diagnosed patients were reported to have lower baseline TCR diversity than healthy donors, and relapsed/refractory patients were reported to have lower baseline TCR diversity still.

The sequence links TRBV6-1 to TRBJ1-1; the D gene lacks a confident call. The specimen comprised peripheral blood mononuclear cells (PBMCs), sampled at baseline. This clonotype originated in a human donor with classical Hodgkin lymphoma. The CDR3 reads CASSEAMVYKFNF. The sequenced DNA is TGTGCCAGCAGTGAAGCGATGGTGTATAAGTTCAACTTT.